This TCR beta chain was profiled in a study of regulatory T cells in long-lasting Graves disease. Arm-PCR of CDR3 regions with iRepertoire HTBI primers generated TCR beta libraries. Each CDR3 protein is one row after TCRdb ran MiXCR on the multiplex PCR reads. There are 580,000 or so distinct CDR3 sequences in the sample; around 15% occur only once, and more than 10% lies in the top ten. CDR3 length: 17 amino acids. Germline V gene data show CDR1 as MGHRA and CDR2 as YSYEKL. V shed 2 bases and J shed 4 bases, with 19 bases lying between them. Time point of the sample: newly diagnosed GD, antithyroid drugs for less than 3 months. Construction of the TCR library relied on RNA isolated from PBMCs. These data were also reused for a study on T cells in Graves' hyperthyroidism and ophthalmopathy.

The chain recombines TRBV4-1 with TRBJ2-3; maybe TRBD2 (6 bases). This TCR was sampled from a man aged 18 to 30 with Graves disease. Sequenced here: peripheral blood mononuclear cells (PBMCs), sampled at new diagnosis, from a patient treated with antithyroid drugs. Here the CDR3 reads CASSQKDTGVGADTQYF. The CDR3 region has the DNA TGCGCCAGCAGCCAAAAGGATACGGGAGTGGGCGCAGATACGCAGTATTTT.